This T cell receptor (beta chain) derives from a study of CD8 T cells in ankylosing spondylitis. Study outcomes and limitations: From matched ankylosing spondylitis synovial fluid, disease-linked clones were reportedly recovered at significantly enriched levels. Disease-linked clones were CD8+ and relatively rare in peripheral blood. Ankylosing spondylitis blood appeared to be characterized by a TCR beta motif of under ten highly homologous variants.

One entry per CDR3 protein results from TCRdb running MiXCR on the 5' RACE reads. The sample has roughly 40,000 distinct CDR3 sequences, 3% to 4.5% seen once. CDR1 and CDR2 (germline): SGDLS, YYNGEE. The CDR3 loop spans 14 amino acids. Points on this clonotype: Its specificity is unknown.

The material sequenced was blood, either unsorted or a sorted T cell fraction (not recorded which). The V gene is TRBV9, the J gene TRBJ2-1, with unresolved D. TRBJ2-7 explains the end of the DNA better; the J call may be wrong. The receptor was isolated from a female donor with ankylosing spondylitis or in good health (not recorded which). The CDR3, as DNA: TGTGCCAGCAGCGCCGGCCAAGGGTCCAATGAGCAGTACTTC. Encoded protein: CASSAGQGSNEQYF.